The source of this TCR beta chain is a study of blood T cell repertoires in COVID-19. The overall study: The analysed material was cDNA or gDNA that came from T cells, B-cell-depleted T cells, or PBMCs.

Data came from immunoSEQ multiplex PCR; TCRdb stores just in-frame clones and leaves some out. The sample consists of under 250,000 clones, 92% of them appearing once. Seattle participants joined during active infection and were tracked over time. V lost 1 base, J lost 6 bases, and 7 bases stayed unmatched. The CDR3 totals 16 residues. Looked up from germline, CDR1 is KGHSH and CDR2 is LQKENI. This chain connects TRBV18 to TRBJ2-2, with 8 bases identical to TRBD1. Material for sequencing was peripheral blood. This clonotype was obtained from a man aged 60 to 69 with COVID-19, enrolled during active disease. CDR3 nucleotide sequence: TGTGCCAGCTCACCACAGTCACAGGGGGTAGCCGGGGAGCTGTTTTTT. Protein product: CASSPQSQGVAGELFF.